Presented here are 10 T cell receptor beta chains from one specimen sequenced in a study of T cells in Graves' hyperthyroidism and ophthalmopathy. RNA transcripts were the template for amplifying TCR beta CDR3 regions. Initially, a first-round RT-PCR of the TCR CDR3 employed the HTBI primer set. From the multiplex PCR reads, TCRdb called clonotypes with MiXCR, one entry per CDR3 protein. The sample shows 390,000 or so distinct CDR3 sequences, 14% to 15% of them seen only once. Input material: blood. The receptors come from a young man with Graves' ophthalmopathy.

The chain couples TRBV6-2 or TRBV6-3 to TRBJ2-2, with 10 bases aligning to TRBD2. Germline CDR1 reads MNHEY; CDR2 reads SVGEGT. The CDR3 has 17 amino acids. J gave up 0 bases and V 10 bases, and 11 bases lay outside the gene matches. The chain's CDR3 is CATKRGTSGTNTGELFF. The DNA for the CDR3 is TGTGCCACTAAAAGGGGAACTAGCGGGACGAACACCGGGGAGCTGTTTTTT.

The gene calls are TRBV27 and TRBJ1-6; D unresolved. CDR3 size: 18 residues. V lost 2 bases and J lost 5, with 19 bases in between. CDR1 and CDR2 from the germline V gene are MNHEY and SMNVEV (reference sequence). CDR3 nucleotide sequence: TGTGCCAGCAGTTTAAGGTTTTTGGGCAGCATGAATAATTCACCCCTCCACTTT. It translates to CASSLRFLGSMNNSPLHF.

This clonotype was recorded at least ten times. This chain uses TRBV12-3 or TRBV12-4 with TRBJ1-1, with a possible D match to TRBD1 (5 bases). V shed 6 bases and J shed 1 base, with 12 bases lying between them. The CDR3 spans 14 residues. The DNA of the CDR3 is TGTGCCAGCAGCCGCGGGGACTGGAACACTGAAGCTTTCTTT. Its translation: CASSRGDWNTEAFF.

This clonotype was seen ten or more times. The V gene is TRBV2, the J gene TRBJ1-5, with TRBD1 as a possible D gene (6 bases). V was cut by 6 bases and J by 6 bases, with 12 bases left in between. The CDR3 is 13 amino acids. The germline gives CDR1 SNHLY, CDR2 FYNNEI. Here the CDR3 reads CASSPGVGQPQHF. The CDR3 bases are TGTGCCAGCAGCCCAGGGGTTGGTCAGCCCCAGCATTTT.

The V and J genes are TRBV12-3 or TRBV12-4 and TRBJ2-3; D may match TRBD1 or TRBD2 (5 bases each). CDR3 length: 13 residues. V was pared by 8 bases and J by 2 bases, with 11 bases between. DNA for the CDR3: TGTGCCAGCGGGGACCGAAACACAGATACGCAGTATTTT. Translating gives CASGDRNTDTQYF.

On this clonotype itself: With a much larger clone just one base away, this may be a read error. The V call is TRBV11-2, the J call TRBJ1-5; D uncertain. This CDR3 has 13 residues. Germline V CDR1 and CDR2: SGHAT, FQNNGV. CDR3 loop: CAGRTTDNQPQHF. For the CDR3, the DNA is TGTGCCGGCAGGACTACAGACAATCAGCCCCAGCATTTT.

This clonotype was picked up many times. V is TRBV19 and J is TRBJ1-4, with 8 nucleotides matching TRBD1. V dropped 3 bases and J dropped 8; count of bases not matched to a gene: 5. This CDR3 is 14 amino acids long. The germline V gene encodes CDR1 LNHDA and CDR2 SQIVND (reference sequence). The CDR3 DNA reads TGTGCCAGTAGTATCGGACAGGGCCAGGAAAAACTGTTTTTT. It codes for CASSIGQGQEKLFF.

In its sample, this clonotype was seen many times. V usage is TRBV4-1 and J usage is TRBJ2-3, with 13 bases aligning to TRBD2. Trimming removed 2 bases from V and 3 bases from J; junction bases left unmatched: 11. This CDR3 has 19 amino acids. CDR1 is MGHRA and CDR2 is YSYEKL in the germline V gene. The DNA of the CDR3 is TGCGCCAGCAGCCAACCGAGACTAGCGGGAGGCAAAAATACAGATACGCAGTATTTT. Amino acid sequence: CASSQPRLAGGKNTDTQYF.

In its sample, this clonotype was seen many times. The chain uses TRBV7-9 and TRBJ1-1; TRBD1 matches at 8 bases. This CDR3 is 15 amino acids long. Germline CDR1 reads SEHNR; CDR2 reads FQNEAQ (reference sequence). V dropped 1 base and J dropped 7; count of bases not matched to a gene: 8. CDR3 coding DNA: TGTGCCAGCAGCTTAGATGGGACAGGAATGGTTGAAGCTTTCTTT. This translates into CASSLDGTGMVEAFF.

This clonotype occurred many times. V usage is TRBV27 and J usage is TRBJ1-1, with 7 positions matching TRBD1. Germline CDR1 MNHEY, CDR2 SMNVEV (reference sequence). V lost 4 bases, J lost 2 bases, and 4 bases stayed unmatched. The CDR3 contains 14 residues. The CDR3, as DNA: TGTGCCAGCAGTTATGGGACAGCTAACACTGAAGCTTTCTTT. It codes for CASSYGTANTEAFF.